This T cell receptor (beta chain) emerged from a study of blood T cell repertoires in COVID-19. Study-wide background: COVID-19 samples, acute and convalescent, were from the United States, Italy and Spain. The cDNA or gDNA used as material had been derived from T cells, B-cell-depleted T cells, or PBMCs.

As handled by the study authors: Scientists estimated how many nucleated cells there were by amplifying reference gene primers. Sequenced by immunoSEQ multiplex PCR; TCRdb stores in-frame clones only, minus some. V and J calls and clone size are as listed in that table; D and trimming were resolved from the DNA. The table shows 130,000 to 150,000 clones, with around 91% occurring only once. V gave up 6 bases and J gave up 2 bases, with 12 bases separating them. In germline, CDR1 is WNHNN, CDR2 SYGVQD (reference sequence). This CDR3 comprises 14 residues. Source material: peripheral blood. The J gene is TRBJ2-3, the V gene TRBV10-1; possibly TRBD2 for D (5 bases). The sequence derives from a woman in her fifties or sixties with active COVID-19. CDR3 sequence: CASRDCVATDTQYF. DNA of the CDR3: TGCGCCAGCAGGGACTGCGTAGCCACAGATACGCAGTATTTT.